The clone carrying this T cell receptor beta chain has more than one count but fewer than ten. What it binds is not known. The sample originates from a study of cytomegalovirus exposure and HLA in healthy donors. The PCR contained 60 Vbeta and 13 Jbeta primers. Data came from immunoSEQ multiplex PCR; TCRdb stores just in-frame clones and leaves some out. The table has around 140,000 clones, roughly 74% seen once. Findings of the study overall: It was confirmed in vitro that a few of the CMV-associated chains were specific for CMV antigens.

As for the donors, each was a healthy bone marrow donor. The receptor comes from a male donor in good health and CMV-seronegative. Sequencing input: PBMCs.

The CDR3 DNA sequence: TGTGCCAGCAGCGCCGGGACAGACCTCTATGGCTACACCTTC. Translated: CASSAGTDLYGYTF. The chain has TRBV9 and TRBJ1-2; 7 positions agree with TRBD1. The CDR3 runs 14 residues. Per the germline V gene, CDR1 is SGDLS and CDR2 is YYNGEE. The junction had 6 bases not matched to a gene; V was cut back by 3 bases and J by 4 bases.